The 19 T cell receptor beta chains given below trace back to one sample, sequenced in a study of cytomegalovirus exposure and HLA in healthy donors. 13 Jbeta primers and 60 Vbeta primers were used for the PCR. Libraries were prepared by immunoSEQ multiplex PCR; TCRdb keeps only in-frame clonotypes and omits some of them. The sample shows roughly 200,000 clones, less than 90% of them seen only once. Specimen: PBMCs. The origin of the receptors is a woman in her thirties in good health and CMV-seronegative.

There are a few counts of this clone. The chain joins TRBV1 to TRBJ1-2; no DNA check was done on the table's D call, TRBD1. TRBV1 is reported as a pseudogene. This CDR3 contains 17 residues. In DNA form, the CDR3 reads TGCACCAGCAGCTTTCCCCTTTCCAGGGGGCTCGACTATGGCTACACCTTC. Residues: CTSSFPLSRGLDYGYTF.

CDR3 region: CASGLVLQASLVTEAFF. The CDR3, as DNA: TGTGCTAGTGGTTTGGTTTTACAGGCGAGCTTGGTCACTGAAGCTTTCTTT. V and J are TRBV12-5 and TRBJ1-1; tentatively, D is TRBD1 (5 bases). V was shortened by 0 bases and J by 4 bases, with 18 bases between the two germline ends. Germline V lookup: CDR1 LGHNT, CDR2 FRNRAP. The CDR3 sequence is 17 residues long.

This sequence joins TRBV7-2 and TRBJ1-1; D is uncertain. V was clipped by 5 bases and J by 1 base, with 17 bases between them. Germline V gene sequence: CDR1 SGHTA, CDR2 FQGNSA. The CDR3 totals 16 residues. The CDR3, as DNA: TGTGCCAGCAGCCCCGACACACGTTCATCGAACACTGAAGCTTTCTTT. Translation: CASSPDTRSSNTEAFF.

The J gene is TRBJ2-7, the V gene TRBV5-1, with TRBD2 as a possible D gene (5 bases). Germline lookup yields CDR1 SGHRS and CDR2 YFSETQ. The CDR3 totals 15 residues. V was pared by 1 base and J by 0 bases, with 11 bases between. For the CDR3, the DNA is TGCGCCAGCAGCTTGATCGTCGGAGGCTCCTACGAGCAGTACTTC. This gives the protein CASSLIVGGSYEQYF.

This rearrangement joins TRBV11-1 to TRBJ2-3, with 11 bases that match TRBD1. With V trimmed by 4 bases and J by 6 bases, 9 bases remained unmatched. CDR3 size: 16 residues. Germline CDR1 is SGHAT and CDR2 is FQDESV (reference sequence). The CDR3 DNA follows: TGTGCCAGCAGCTCCCCGCCGGGGACAGGGGGTGATACGCAGTATTTT. It translates to CASSSPPGTGGDTQYF.

The gene calls are TRBV4-2 and TRBJ2-1; 8 bases are shared with TRBD2. Trimming cost V 0 bases and J 5 bases; bases outside gene matches: 6. The CDR3 spans 16 residues. The germline CDR1 and CDR2 sequences are LGHNA and YNFKEQ. CDR3 sequence (DNA): TGTGCCAGCAGCCAAGATTGGGGACTAGGCAACAATGAGCAGTTCTTC. Its protein product is CASSQDWGLGNNEQFF.

The chain recombines TRBV11-2 with TRBJ1-4, with a possible D match to TRBD1 (5 bases). Trimming shortened V by 3 bases and J by 5 bases, and 10 bases separated the two germline ends. The CDR3 covers 14 residues. Germline V lookup: CDR1 SGHAT, CDR2 FQNNGV. CDR3 nucleotide sequence: TGTGCCAGCAGCTTCGACAGCCTAAATGAAAAACTGTTTTTT. Its protein is CASSFDSLNEKLFF.

The rearrangement uses TRBV16 and TRBJ2-2; D possibly corresponds to TRBD1 (6 bases). Trimming removed 2 bases at V and 3 bases at J, with 7 bases between. Germline values: CDR1 KGHSY, CDR2 FQNENV. The CDR3 extends over 14 amino acids. CDR3 region: CASSQHRDTGELFF. CDR3 in DNA: TGTGCCAGCAGCCAACACAGGGACACCGGGGAGCTGTTTTTT.

The chain links TRBV29-1 to TRBJ1-1; TRBD1 matches 7 bases. The germline gives CDR1 SQVTM, CDR2 ANQGSEA. The trim removed 6 bases at V and 5 bases at J, leaving 12 bases unmatched. This CDR3 is built from 14 residues. The CDR3 sequence is CSVRPFTGETEAFF. Written as DNA, the CDR3 is TGCAGCGTGAGGCCATTTACAGGGGAAACTGAAGCTTTCTTT.

This sequence joins TRBV19 and TRBJ2-5; tentatively, D is TRBD2 (5 bases). Germline loops: CDR1 LNHDA, CDR2 SQIVND (reference sequence). This CDR3 comprises 14 residues. Trimming removed 7 bases from V and 3 bases from J, with 15 bases in between. The CDR3 is CASNNGDVEETQYF. In DNA, the CDR3 is TGTGCCAGTAATAACGGGGATGTGGAAGAGACCCAGTACTTC.

The rearrangement links TRBV5-6 to TRBJ2-1; D is uncertain. CDR1 and CDR2 (germline): SGHDT, YYEEEE. This CDR3 region has 14 residues. The V gene lost 4 bases and the J gene lost 3 bases, with 11 bases spanning the gap. The CDR3 loop is CASSHTDIYNEQFF. CDR3 bases: TGTGCCAGCAGCCACACAGACATCTACAATGAGCAGTTCTTC.

The CDR3 coding sequence is TGCGCCAGCAGCCTGTCCCGGAACACCGGGGAGCTGTTTTTT. Residues: CASSLSRNTGELFF. J is TRBJ2-2 and V is TRBV4-1; D is undetermined. Per the germline V gene, CDR1 is MGHRA and CDR2 is YSYEKL. The ends were cut back, 4 bases at V and 1 base at J, with 7 bases in the middle. CDR3 length equals 14 residues.

V usage is TRBV29-1 and J usage is TRBJ1-2, with D possibly being TRBD1 (5 bases). The V end lost 6 bases, the J end lost 1 base, and 9 bases lay between the germline ends. The CDR3 loop spans 12 amino acids. Germline CDR1 reads SQVTM; CDR2 reads ANQGSEA. DNA for the CDR3: TGCAGCGTACAGGTCCTTAACTATGGCTACACCTTC. It yields the protein CSVQVLNYGYTF.

The genes are TRBV5-4 and TRBJ2-1; TRBD2 agrees at 8 bases. The CDR3 spans 15 residues. V lost 4 bases to trimming and J lost 9 bases; unmatched junction nucleotides: 12. Germline V gives CDR1 SGHNT, CDR2 YYREEE (reference sequence). In nucleotides, the CDR3 is TGTGCCAGCAGCCCGGGACTAGACGGACTCGGTGAGCAGTTCTTC. Translation: CASSPGLDGLGEQFF.

The V and J genes are TRBV28 and TRBJ2-7; 9 bases are a match to TRBD1. V was pared by 6 bases and J by 2 bases, with 8 bases of the junction left unmatched. CDR3 length: 15 amino acids. CDR1 MDHEN and CDR2 SYDVKM come from the germline V gene. CDR3 DNA: TGTGCCAGCAGACGTGGGTGGGACAGGGCCTACGAGCAGTACTTC. Amino acid sequence: CASRRGWDRAYEQYF.

The chain joins TRBV7-3 to TRBJ1-5, with D perhaps TRBD1 (6 bases). Trimming left V 4 bases short and J 9 bases short, with 13 bases between. The CDR3 consists of 13 residues. CDR1 is SGHTA, CDR2 FQGTGA, per germline. This CDR3 reads CASSSKQGPPQHF. The CDR3 DNA follows: TGTGCCAGCAGCTCTAAACAGGGCCCGCCCCAGCATTTT.

This clone came up once. The chain combines TRBV6-5 with TRBJ1-2; 9 bases fit TRBD1. CDR3 size: 13 residues. The V gene's germline CDR1 is MNHEY and CDR2 SVGAGI. Trimming removed 2 bases from V and 6 bases from J; junction bases left unmatched: 1. The CDR3 region is CASSYGTGNGYTF. In DNA, the CDR3 is TGTGCCAGCAGTTACGGGACAGGGAATGGCTACACCTTC.

The chain has TRBV10-1 and TRBJ2-2; weak D call: TRBD2 (6 bases). The CDR3 has 15 residues. CDR1 and CDR2 (germline): WNHNN, SYGVQD (reference sequence). V lost 3 bases and J 3 bases, leaving 11 bases between the germline ends. The CDR3 protein is CASSDWGEDTGELFF. CDR3 in DNA: TGCGCCAGCAGTGATTGGGGGGAAGACACCGGGGAGCTGTTTTTT.

The gene calls are TRBV10-3 and TRBJ2-6; D possibly corresponds to TRBD2 (6 bases). The ends were cut back, 8 bases at V and 0 bases at J, with 8 bases in the middle. The CDR3 length is 14 residues. The germline CDR1 and CDR2 sequences are ENHRY and SYGVKD. CDR3 loop: CAISGSSGANVLTF. The CDR3 DNA reads as TGTGCCATCTCCGGGAGCTCTGGGGCCAACGTCCTGACTTTC.